This T cell receptor (beta chain) was identified during a study of T cell responses to AZD1222 COVID-19 vaccine. Study findings and constraints: Spike-specific TCR breadth rose after two AZD1222 doses, and depth rose as well. Reportedly, nearly half the spike-specific TCRs target unmutated variant regions.

Note on this clone: What it recognizes is unknown.

The V gene lost 4 bases and the J gene lost 1 base, with 5 bases spanning the gap. Germline V lookup: CDR1 ENHRY, CDR2 SYGVKD. CDR3 length: 13 residues. Libraries were prepared by immunoSEQ multiplex PCR; TCRdb keeps only in-frame clonotypes and omits some of them. The data show over 130,000 clones, approximately 92% seen once. This specimen consisted of peripheral blood, obtained on day 0 of AZD1222 vaccination. The origin of this receptor is an adult in good health. The rearrangement uses TRBV10-3 and TRBJ1-5; no reliable D call. The CDR3, as DNA: TGTGCCATCAGTGGACGAAGCAATCAGCCCCAGCATTTT. This encodes CAISGRSNQPQHF.